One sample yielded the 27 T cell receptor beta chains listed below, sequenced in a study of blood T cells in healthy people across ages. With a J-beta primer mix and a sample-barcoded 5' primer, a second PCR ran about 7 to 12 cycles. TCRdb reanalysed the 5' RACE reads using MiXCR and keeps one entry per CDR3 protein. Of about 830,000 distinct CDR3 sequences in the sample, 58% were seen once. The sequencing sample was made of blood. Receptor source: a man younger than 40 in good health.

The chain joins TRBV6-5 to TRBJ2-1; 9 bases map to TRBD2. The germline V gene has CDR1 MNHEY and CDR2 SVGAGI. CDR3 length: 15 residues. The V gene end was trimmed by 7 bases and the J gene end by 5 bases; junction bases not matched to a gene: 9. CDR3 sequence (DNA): TGTGCCAGCATTGAGGGAGCGGGAGGTAACAATGAGCAGTTCTTC. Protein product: CASIEGAGGNNEQFF.

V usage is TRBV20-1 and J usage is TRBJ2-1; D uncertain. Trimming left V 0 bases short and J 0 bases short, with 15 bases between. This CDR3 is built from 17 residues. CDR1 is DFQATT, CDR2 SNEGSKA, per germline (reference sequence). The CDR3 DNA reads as TGCAGTGCTAGAGATATGAGTAAGGGTACCTCCTACAATGAGCAGTTCTTC. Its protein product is CSARDMSKGTSYNEQFF.

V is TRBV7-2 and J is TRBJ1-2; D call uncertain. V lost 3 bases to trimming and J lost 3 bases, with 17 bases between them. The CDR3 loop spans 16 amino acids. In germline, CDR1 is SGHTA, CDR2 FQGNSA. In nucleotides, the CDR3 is TGTGCCAGCAGCTTGATGCCGACGGTGAGAGACTATGGCTACACCTTC. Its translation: CASSLMPTVRDYGYTF.

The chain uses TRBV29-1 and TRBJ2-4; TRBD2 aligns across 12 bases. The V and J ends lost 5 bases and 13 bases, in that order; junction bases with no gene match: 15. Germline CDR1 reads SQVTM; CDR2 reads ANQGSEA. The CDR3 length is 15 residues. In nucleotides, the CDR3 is TGCAGCGTTTCTGAGCGGACTAGCGGGACCTACGGGCAGTACTTC. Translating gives CSVSERTSGTYGQYF.

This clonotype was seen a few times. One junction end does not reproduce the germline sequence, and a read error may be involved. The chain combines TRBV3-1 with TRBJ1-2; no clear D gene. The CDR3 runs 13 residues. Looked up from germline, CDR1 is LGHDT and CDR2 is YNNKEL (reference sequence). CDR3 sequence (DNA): TGCGCCAGCAGCCAAGACTTAAACTATGGCTACACCTTC. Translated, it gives CASSQDLNYGYTF.

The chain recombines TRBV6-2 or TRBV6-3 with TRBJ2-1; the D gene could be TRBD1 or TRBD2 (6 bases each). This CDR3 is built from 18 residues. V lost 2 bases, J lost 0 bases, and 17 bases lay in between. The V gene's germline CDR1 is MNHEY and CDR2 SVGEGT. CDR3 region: CASSYVWGDTRSYNEQFF. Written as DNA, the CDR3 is TGTGCCAGCAGTTACGTCTGGGGGGACACCCGCTCCTACAATGAGCAGTTCTTC.

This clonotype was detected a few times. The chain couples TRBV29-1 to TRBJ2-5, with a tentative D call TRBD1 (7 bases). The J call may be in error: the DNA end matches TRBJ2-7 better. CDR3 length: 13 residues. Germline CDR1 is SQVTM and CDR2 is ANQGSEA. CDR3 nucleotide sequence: TGCAGCGTTGAAGATCGACAGGGAGGCGAGCAGTACTTC. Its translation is CSVEDRQGGEQYF.

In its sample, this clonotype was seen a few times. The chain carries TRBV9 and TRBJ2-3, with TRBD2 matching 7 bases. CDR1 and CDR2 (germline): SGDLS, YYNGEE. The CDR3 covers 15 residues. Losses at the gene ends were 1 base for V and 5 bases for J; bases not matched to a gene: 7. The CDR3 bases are TGTGCCAGCAGCGTATCGGCGGGAGTGGGAGATACGCAGTATTTT. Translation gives CASSVSAGVGDTQYF.

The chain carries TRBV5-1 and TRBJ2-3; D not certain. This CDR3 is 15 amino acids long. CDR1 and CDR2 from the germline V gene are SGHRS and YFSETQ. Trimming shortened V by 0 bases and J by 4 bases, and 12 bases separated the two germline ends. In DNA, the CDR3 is TGCGCCAGCAGCTTGGAATCGCAGCGCTCAGATACGCAGTATTTT. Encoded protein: CASSLESQRSDTQYF.

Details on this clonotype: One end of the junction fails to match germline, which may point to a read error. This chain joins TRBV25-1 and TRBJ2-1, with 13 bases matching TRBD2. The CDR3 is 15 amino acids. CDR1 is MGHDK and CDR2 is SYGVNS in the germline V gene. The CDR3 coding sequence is TGTACCAGCGAGGGGACTAGCGGGAAAGGCTGGGAGCAGTTCTTC. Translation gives CTSEGTSGKGWEQFF.

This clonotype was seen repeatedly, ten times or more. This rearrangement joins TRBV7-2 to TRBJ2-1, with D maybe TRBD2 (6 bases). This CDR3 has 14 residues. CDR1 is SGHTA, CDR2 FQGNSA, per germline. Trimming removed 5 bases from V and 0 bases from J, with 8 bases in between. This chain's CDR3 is CASSRESSYNEQFF. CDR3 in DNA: TGTGCCAGCAGCCGGGAGAGCTCCTACAATGAGCAGTTCTTC. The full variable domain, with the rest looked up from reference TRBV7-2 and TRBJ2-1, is GAGVSQSPSNKVTEKGKDVELRCDPISGHTALYWYRQSLGQGLEFLIYFQGNSAPDKSGLPSDRFSAERTGGSVSTLTIQRTQQEDSAVYLCASSRESSYNEQFFGPGTRLTVL.

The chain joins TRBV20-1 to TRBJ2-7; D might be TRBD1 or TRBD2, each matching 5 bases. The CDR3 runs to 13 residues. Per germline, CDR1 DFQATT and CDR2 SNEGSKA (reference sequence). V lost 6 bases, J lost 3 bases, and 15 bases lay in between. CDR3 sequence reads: CSATGTKDYEQYF. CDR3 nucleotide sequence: TGCAGTGCCACCGGGACGAAGGACTACGAGCAGTACTTC.

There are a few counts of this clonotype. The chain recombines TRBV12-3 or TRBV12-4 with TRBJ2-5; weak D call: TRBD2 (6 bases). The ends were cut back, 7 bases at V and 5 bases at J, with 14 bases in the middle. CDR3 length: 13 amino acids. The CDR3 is CASTLMAGETQYF. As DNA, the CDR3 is TGTGCCAGCACACTAATGGCGGGGGAGACCCAGTACTTC.

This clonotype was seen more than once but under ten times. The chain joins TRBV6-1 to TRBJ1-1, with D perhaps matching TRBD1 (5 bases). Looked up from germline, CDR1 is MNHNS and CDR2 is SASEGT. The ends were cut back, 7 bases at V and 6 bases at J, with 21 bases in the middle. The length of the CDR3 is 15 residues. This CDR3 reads CASTEQRGVTSEAFF. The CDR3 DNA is TGTGCCAGCACTGAGCAGCGGGGGGTGACTTCTGAAGCTTTCTTT.

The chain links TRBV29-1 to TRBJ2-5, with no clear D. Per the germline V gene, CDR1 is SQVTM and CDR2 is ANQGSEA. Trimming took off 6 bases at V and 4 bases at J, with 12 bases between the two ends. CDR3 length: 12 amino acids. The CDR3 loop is CSVDVGRETQYF. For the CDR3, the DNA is TGCAGCGTCGACGTAGGCAGAGAGACCCAGTACTTC.

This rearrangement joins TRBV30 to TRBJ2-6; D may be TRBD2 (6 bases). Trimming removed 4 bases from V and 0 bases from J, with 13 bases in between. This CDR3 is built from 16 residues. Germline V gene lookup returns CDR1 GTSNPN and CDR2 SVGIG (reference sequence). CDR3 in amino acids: CAWTRDSSSGANVLTF. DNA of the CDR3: TGTGCCTGGACCCGGGACTCTAGCTCTGGGGCCAACGTCCTGACTTTC.

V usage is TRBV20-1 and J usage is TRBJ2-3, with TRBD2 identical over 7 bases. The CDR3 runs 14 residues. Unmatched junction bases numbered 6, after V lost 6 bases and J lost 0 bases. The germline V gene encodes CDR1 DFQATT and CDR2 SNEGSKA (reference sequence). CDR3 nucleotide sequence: TGCAGTGCCAAAGCGGGGCCAAGCACAGATACGCAGTATTTT. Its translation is CSAKAGPSTDTQYF.

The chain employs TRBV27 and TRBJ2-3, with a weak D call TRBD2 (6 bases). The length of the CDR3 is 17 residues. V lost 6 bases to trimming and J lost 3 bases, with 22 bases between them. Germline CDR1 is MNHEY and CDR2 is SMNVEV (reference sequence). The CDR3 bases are TGTGCCAGCAGCCAAGTCCGGAGGGCCATAGGGACAGATACGCAGTATTTT. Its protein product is CASSQVRRAIGTDTQYF.

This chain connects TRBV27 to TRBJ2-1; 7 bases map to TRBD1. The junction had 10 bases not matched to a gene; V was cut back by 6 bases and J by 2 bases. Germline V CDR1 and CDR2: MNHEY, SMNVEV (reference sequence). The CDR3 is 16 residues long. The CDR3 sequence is CASSHGTDNTYNEQFF. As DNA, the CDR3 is TGTGCCAGCAGCCACGGGACAGACAATACCTACAATGAGCAGTTCTTC.

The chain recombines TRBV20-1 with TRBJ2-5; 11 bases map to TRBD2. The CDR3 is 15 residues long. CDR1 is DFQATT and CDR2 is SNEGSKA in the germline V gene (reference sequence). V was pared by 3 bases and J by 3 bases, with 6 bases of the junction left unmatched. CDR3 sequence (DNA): TGCAGTGCTAGCGGGACTAGCGGTTCAGAAGAGACCCAGTACTTC. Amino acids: CSASGTSGSEETQYF.

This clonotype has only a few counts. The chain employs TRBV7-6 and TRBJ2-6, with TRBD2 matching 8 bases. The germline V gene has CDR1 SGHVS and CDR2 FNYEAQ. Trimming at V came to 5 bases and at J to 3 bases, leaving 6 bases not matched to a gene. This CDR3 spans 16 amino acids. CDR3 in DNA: TGTGCCAGCAGCCTTACGGGAGGGGTTGGGGCCAACGTCCTGACTTTC. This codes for CASSLTGGVGANVLTF.

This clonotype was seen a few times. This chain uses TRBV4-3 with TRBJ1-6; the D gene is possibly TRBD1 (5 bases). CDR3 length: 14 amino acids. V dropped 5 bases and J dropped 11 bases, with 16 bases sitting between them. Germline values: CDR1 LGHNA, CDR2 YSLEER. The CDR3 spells CASSSDPTVTPLHF. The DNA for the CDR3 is TGCGCCAGCAGCTCAGACCCGACAGTTACACCCCTCCACTTT.

The CDR3 DNA sequence: TGTGCCAGCAGCTTGGATAGCGGGAGGGTCGAGGAGACCCAGTACTTC. It encodes CASSLDSGRVEETQYF. The genes are TRBV5-6 and TRBJ2-4, with 11 bases aligning to TRBD2. Matching the DNA end better, TRBJ2-5 makes the J call doubtful. The CDR3 totals 16 residues. Per the germline V gene, CDR1 is SGHDT and CDR2 is YYEEEE.

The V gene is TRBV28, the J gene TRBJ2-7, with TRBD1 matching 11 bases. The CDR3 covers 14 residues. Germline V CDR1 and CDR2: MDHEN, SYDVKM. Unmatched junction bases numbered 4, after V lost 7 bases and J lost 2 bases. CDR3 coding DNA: TGTGCCAGCATCAAGGGACAGGGGGCCTACGAGCAGTACTTC. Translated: CASIKGQGAYEQYF.

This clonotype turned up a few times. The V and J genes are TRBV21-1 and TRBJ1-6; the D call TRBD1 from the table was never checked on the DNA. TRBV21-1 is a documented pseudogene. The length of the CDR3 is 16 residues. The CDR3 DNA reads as TGTGCCAGCAGCTCCTGGCAGGGGGCAGATAATTCACCCCTCCACTTT. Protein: CASSSWQGADNSPLHF.

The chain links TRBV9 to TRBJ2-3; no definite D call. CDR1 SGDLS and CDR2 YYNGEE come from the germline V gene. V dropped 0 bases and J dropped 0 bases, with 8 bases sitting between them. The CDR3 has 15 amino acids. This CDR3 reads CASSVGPLSTDTQYF. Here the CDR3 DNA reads TGTGCCAGCAGCGTAGGACCGCTGAGCACAGATACGCAGTATTTT. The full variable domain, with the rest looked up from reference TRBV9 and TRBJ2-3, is DSGVTQTPKHLITATGQRVTLRCSPRSGDLSVYWYQQSLDQGLQFLIQYYNGEERAKGNILERFSAQQFPDLHSELNLSSLELGDSALYFCASSVGPLSTDTQYFGPGTRLTVL.

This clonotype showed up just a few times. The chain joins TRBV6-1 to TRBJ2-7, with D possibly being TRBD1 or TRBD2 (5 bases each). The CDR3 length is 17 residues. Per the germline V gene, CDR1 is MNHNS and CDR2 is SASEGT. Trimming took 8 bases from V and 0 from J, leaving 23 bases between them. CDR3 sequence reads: CASWEGRDQRSSYEQYF. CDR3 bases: TGTGCCAGCTGGGAAGGCCGGGACCAGAGGAGCTCCTACGAGCAGTACTTC.